These 29 T cell receptor beta chains originate from one sample sequenced in a study of CD8+ T cells in alopecia areata. The authors extracted RNA and reverse transcribed it into cDNA as the sequencing template. Clones were sequenced by immunoSEQ multiplex PCR, and TCRdb holds only the in-frame ones, with some missing. Seen here are 98,000 or so clones, 60% to 75% observed once, and the top ten hold around 15%. Stated treatment: oral pan-JAK inhibitor, 5-10 mg twice daily. Material: CD8+ T cells sorted from blood, obtained at week 4, from a patient treated with tofacitinib. These receptors were obtained from a human donor with alopecia areata.

This CDR3 is CASSLEAGISGANVLTF. The DNA of the CDR3 is TGTGCCAGCAGCTTAGAAGCCGGGATCTCTGGGGCCAACGTCCTGACTTTC. The V call is TRBV11-1, the J call TRBJ2-6; a weak D match, TRBD2 (5 bases). Trimming removed 1 base at V and 0 bases at J, with 10 bases between. The length of the CDR3 is 17 residues. Looked up from germline, CDR1 is SGHAT and CDR2 is FQDESV (reference sequence). The full variable domain, completed using reference TRBV11-1 and TRBJ2-6, is EAEVAQSPRYKITEKSQAVAFWCDPISGHATLYWYRQILGQGPELLVQFQDESVVDDSQLPKDRFSAERLKGVDSTLKIQPAELGDSAMYLCASSLEAGISGANVLTFGAGSRLTVL.

V is TRBV5-1 and J is TRBJ1-1, with D uncertain. V was cut by 3 bases and J by 6 bases, with 12 bases left in between. CDR3 length: 13 amino acids. Germline V CDR1 and CDR2: SGHRS, YFSETQ. CDR3: CASSWGGSPEAFF. The CDR3 bases are TGCGCCAGCAGCTGGGGAGGTTCCCCTGAAGCTTTCTTT.

The chain couples TRBV4-1 to TRBJ1-2, with a tentative D call TRBD1 (5 bases). CDR1 and CDR2 (germline): MGHRA, YSYEKL. V lost 0 bases to trimming and J lost 5 bases, with 10 bases between them. CDR3 length equals 14 residues. Here the CDR3 reads CASSQDREGYGYTF. The CDR3 region has the DNA TGCGCCAGCAGCCAAGATAGGGAGGGGTATGGCTACACCTTC.

This sequence joins TRBV5-6 and TRBJ2-3; 8 nucleotides align to TRBD1. Per the germline V gene, CDR1 is SGHDT and CDR2 is YYEEEE. The CDR3 is made up of 15 amino acids. The V gene end was trimmed by 4 bases and the J gene end by 2 bases; junction bases not matched to a gene: 6. The CDR3 nucleotides are TGTGCCAGCAGCATAGGACAGGGAGCCACAGATACGCAGTATTTT. The encoded protein is CASSIGQGATDTQYF.

A few counts support this clone. V usage is TRBV7-9 and J usage is TRBJ2-1, with D perhaps TRBD2 (6 bases). The CDR3 is made up of 16 amino acids. V was shortened by 1 base and J by 8 bases, with 18 bases between the two germline ends. The germline CDR1 and CDR2 sequences are SEHNR and FQNEAQ (reference sequence). The CDR3: CASSLGPGTPPYEQFF. Written as DNA, the CDR3 is TGTGCCAGCAGCTTAGGGCCCGGGACTCCGCCCTATGAGCAGTTCTTC. The full variable domain, with the rest looked up from reference TRBV7-9 and TRBJ2-1, is DTGVSQNPRHKITKRGQNVTFRCDPISEHNRLYWYRQTLGQGPEFLTYFQNEAQLEKSRLLSDRFSAERPKGSFSTLEIQRTEQGDSAMYLCASSLGPGTPPYEQFFGPGTRLTVL.

The chain carries TRBV2 and TRBJ2-7; D unresolved. The germline V and J ends were trimmed by 5 bases and 7 bases, with 12 bases remaining between them. Looked up from germline, CDR1 is SNHLY and CDR2 is FYNNEI. The CDR3 spans 12 residues. DNA for the CDR3: TGTGCCAGCAGTCTGGTCCTGAGGGAGCAGTACTTC. Protein: CASSLVLREQYF.

This rearrangement joins TRBV30 to TRBJ2-7, with 9 bases fitting TRBD1. Germline V gene sequence: CDR1 GTSNPN, CDR2 SVGIG (reference sequence). V was pared by 4 bases and J by 3 bases, with 7 bases of the junction left unmatched. This CDR3 is 14 amino acids long. This CDR3 is CAWNLGTGFYEQYF. CDR3 nucleotide sequence: TGTGCCTGGAATTTGGGGACAGGGTTCTACGAGCAGTACTTC.

CDR3 coding DNA: TGTGCCATCTGGGCAGGTGTTTACGAGCAGTACTTC. Translated, it gives CAIWAGVYEQYF. This rearrangement joins TRBV10-3 to TRBJ2-7; D gene uncertain. The CDR3 contains 12 residues. Germline V lookup: CDR1 ENHRY, CDR2 SYGVKD. V was trimmed by 8 bases and J by 4 bases, leaving 12 bases between them.

This rearrangement joins TRBV6-5 to TRBJ2-1; possible D gene TRBD2, 6 bases. The germline V and J ends were trimmed by 2 bases and 8 bases, with 10 bases remaining between them. Germline CDR1 and CDR2: MNHEY and SVGAGI. This CDR3 has 13 residues. CDR3 nucleotides: TGTGCCAGCAGTTACGGCGCTAGCGATGAGCAGTTCTTC. It encodes CASSYGASDEQFF.

The chain is built from TRBV2 and TRBJ2-7; D not resolved. This CDR3 has 12 amino acids. Trimming removed 8 bases at V and 2 bases at J, with 10 bases between. Germline CDR1 is SNHLY and CDR2 is FYNNEI. In DNA form, the CDR3 reads TGTGCCAGCGGCAAAGTAACCTACGAGCAGTACTTC. Its protein product is CASGKVTYEQYF.

The V and J genes are TRBV6-1 and TRBJ2-6; no firm D call. Germline V CDR1 and CDR2: MNHNS, SASEGT. The CDR3 is 16 amino acids. V gave up 4 bases and J gave up 0 bases, with 10 bases separating them. The CDR3 coding sequence is TGTGCCAGCAGTGGGACGTCTGTCTCTGGGGCCAACGTCCTGACTTTC. Encoded protein: CASSGTSVSGANVLTF.

The chain recombines TRBV6-5 with TRBJ2-3, with unresolved D. Germline V gene sequence: CDR1 MNHEY, CDR2 SVGAGI. V gave up 6 bases and J gave up 0 bases, with 10 bases separating them. The CDR3 totals 14 residues. CDR3 in amino acids: CASSVEASTDTQYF. CDR3 sequence (DNA): TGTGCCAGCAGCGTAGAGGCTAGCACAGATACGCAGTATTTT.

The chain employs TRBV30 and TRBJ1-1; possibly TRBD1 for D (5 bases). CDR3 length equals 13 residues. V lost 2 bases and J lost 1, with 8 bases in between. Per the germline V gene, CDR1 is GTSNPN and CDR2 is SVGIG (reference sequence). The CDR3 bases are TGTGCCTGGAGTATCGGGGCGAACACTGAAGCTTTCTTT. Protein sequence: CAWSIGANTEAFF.

This clone was detected a few times. The chain joins TRBV29-1 to TRBJ1-1; 8 bases align to TRBD1. This CDR3 is 14 amino acids long. The ends lost 2 bases at V and 8 bases at J; junction bases unmatched: 10. Per the germline V gene, CDR1 is SQVTM and CDR2 is ANQGSEA. In DNA form, the CDR3 reads TGCAGCGTTGAAATGCCCGGGACAGGAGACGAAGCTTTCTTT. Translated, it gives CSVEMPGTGDEAFF.

J is TRBJ2-3 and V is TRBV6-4; 10 nucleotides match TRBD2. V lost 6 bases, J lost 2 bases, and 8 bases stayed unmatched. Germline CDR1 MRHNA, CDR2 SNTAGT. CDR3 size: 16 residues. The CDR3 DNA is TGTGCCAGCAGAGTTAGGACTAGCGGTGACACAGATACGCAGTATTTT. Translated, it gives CASRVRTSGDTDTQYF.

Note on this clone: At one end the junction does not follow the germline gene, possibly because of a read error. The genes are TRBV13 and TRBJ2-1; possible D gene TRBD2, 6 bases. The CDR3 totals 16 residues. Germline V lookup: CDR1 PRHDT, CDR2 FYEKMQ (reference sequence). The CDR3 DNA sequence: TGTGCCAGCAGCTTACCGACTAGAGGATCCTACGATGAGCAGTTCTTC. It yields the protein CASSLPTRGSYDEQFF.

V usage is TRBV7-9 and J usage is TRBJ1-6; D uncertain. The CDR3 is 12 residues long. Trimming removed 5 bases from V and 9 bases from J, with 8 bases in between. Germline lookup yields CDR1 SEHNR and CDR2 FQNEAQ (reference sequence). CDR3 bases: TGTGCCAGCAGCCGGGGAGGTTCACCCCTCCACTTT. It codes for CASSRGGSPLHF.

This clone was detected a few times. The V call is TRBV5-4, the J call TRBJ2-7; D call uncertain. This CDR3 is 12 amino acids long. Germline CDR1 is SGHNT and CDR2 is YYREEE (reference sequence). The V and J ends lost 2 bases and 6 bases respectively, with 9 bases between them. CDR3 DNA: TGTGCCAGCAGCTTAGGATCGTCCGAGCAGTACTTC. Its protein product is CASSLGSSEQYF.

This rearrangement joins TRBV7-9 to TRBJ1-6; the D is unclear. This CDR3 comprises 13 residues. With 6 bases removed from V and 5 bases from J, the gap between germline ends came to 8 bases. CDR1 is SEHNR and CDR2 is FQNEAQ in the germline V gene (reference sequence). The CDR3 here is CASSGRDNSPLHF. DNA for the CDR3: TGTGCCAGCAGTGGACGGGATAATTCACCCCTCCACTTT.

This clone was picked up one time. This sequence joins TRBV5-4 and TRBJ2-3; 7 bases map to TRBD2. The V and J ends lost 4 bases and 3 bases, in that order; junction bases with no gene match: 5. CDR1 is SGHNT, CDR2 YYREEE, per germline (reference sequence). CDR3 length: 14 amino acids. In nucleotides, the CDR3 is TGTGCCAGCAGCCGGACTAGTGGGACAGATACGCAGTATTTT. Translation gives CASSRTSGTDTQYF.

This clone has a single count. The chain links TRBV27 to TRBJ2-5, with TRBD1 as a possible D gene (5 bases). With 2 bases removed from V and 2 bases from J, the gap between germline ends came to 18 bases. Germline V gene lookup returns CDR1 MNHEY and CDR2 SMNVEV (reference sequence). This CDR3 contains 17 residues. CDR3 sequence (DNA): TGTGCCAGCAGTTTAATAGGGGTAGGCGGTCCTCAAGAGACCCAGTACTTC. Translating it yields CASSLIGVGGPQETQYF.

The V and J genes are TRBV4-3 and TRBJ2-3; D is possibly TRBD2 (6 bases). The CDR3 sequence is 15 residues long. Germline V gene sequence: CDR1 LGHNA, CDR2 YSLEER. Trimming took off 3 bases at V and 0 bases at J, with 10 bases between the two ends. CDR3 amino acids: CASSQFRGSTDTQYF. The CDR3 nucleotides are TGCGCCAGCAGCCAGTTTCGGGGGAGCACAGATACGCAGTATTTT.

The chain recombines TRBV7-8 with TRBJ2-2; TRBD2 matches 15 bases. The V gene end was trimmed by 2 bases and the J gene end by 0 bases; junction bases not matched to a gene: 4. The CDR3 has 19 amino acids. Germline CDR1 and CDR2: SGHVS and FQNEAQ. DNA of the CDR3: TGTGCCAGCAGCTTATGGGGACTAGCGGGGGGAACGAACACCGGGGAGCTGTTTTTT. It specifies CASSLWGLAGGTNTGELFF.

CDR3 coding DNA: TGCGCCAGCAGCTGGACACAGAACACTGAAGCTTTCTTT. Its protein is CASSWTQNTEAFF. The gene calls are TRBV5-1 and TRBJ1-1; D possibly corresponds to TRBD1 (5 bases). The germline V gene encodes CDR1 SGHRS and CDR2 YFSETQ. V shed 3 bases and J shed 1 base, with 7 bases lying between them. The CDR3 spans 13 residues.

The rearrangement joins TRBV9 to TRBJ2-5; TRBD2 aligns across 8 bases. Germline V CDR1 and CDR2: SGDLS, YYNGEE. The junction had 17 bases not matched to a gene; V was cut back by 2 bases and J by 5 bases. The CDR3 has 18 residues. CDR3 sequence: CASSVSSTAGGWWETQYF. In DNA, the CDR3 is TGTGCCAGCAGCGTGTCATCGACGGCGGGGGGTTGGTGGGAGACCCAGTACTTC.

The rearrangement joins TRBV4-3 to TRBJ2-2; D gene uncertain. The V end lost 0 bases, the J end lost 7 bases, and 6 bases lay between the germline ends. Germline V lookup: CDR1 LGHNA, CDR2 YSLEER. The CDR3 runs to 13 residues. DNA for the CDR3: TGCGCCAGCAGCCAAGATCGAGGCGGGGAGCTGTTTTTT. It yields the protein CASSQDRGGELFF.

This clone was counted between two and nine times. J is TRBJ1-1 and V is TRBV11-2; D is unclear. The CDR3 is 11 residues long. The germline V and J ends were trimmed by 1 base and 6 bases, with 3 bases remaining between them. The germline V gene has CDR1 SGHAT and CDR2 FQNNGV. The CDR3: CASSLGAEAFF. Here the CDR3 DNA reads TGTGCCAGCAGCTTAGGGGCTGAAGCTTTCTTT.

Comments on this clone: It is likely a read error: a sequence one base away is far more abundant. V and J are TRBV7-9 and TRBJ2-2, with 8 bases fitting TRBD1. After removal of 5 bases from V and 3 bases from J, the junction contained 8 bases not matched to a gene. Germline CDR1 reads SEHNR; CDR2 reads FQNEAQ (reference sequence). The CDR3 covers 16 residues. For the CDR3, the DNA is TGTGCCAGCAGCCAACACGACAGGGGCGACACCGGGGAGCTGTTTTTT. Protein product: CASSQHDRGDTGELFF.

This chain uses TRBV5-6 with TRBJ1-1, with a possible D match to TRBD1 (5 bases). The CDR3 has 15 residues. Germline assignment: CDR1 SGHDT and CDR2 YYEEEE. The ends were cut back, 0 bases at V and 5 bases at J, with 14 bases in the middle. The CDR3 spells CASSLGSRQKTEAFF. In DNA form, the CDR3 reads TGTGCCAGCAGCTTGGGGAGTAGACAGAAAACTGAAGCTTTCTTT.